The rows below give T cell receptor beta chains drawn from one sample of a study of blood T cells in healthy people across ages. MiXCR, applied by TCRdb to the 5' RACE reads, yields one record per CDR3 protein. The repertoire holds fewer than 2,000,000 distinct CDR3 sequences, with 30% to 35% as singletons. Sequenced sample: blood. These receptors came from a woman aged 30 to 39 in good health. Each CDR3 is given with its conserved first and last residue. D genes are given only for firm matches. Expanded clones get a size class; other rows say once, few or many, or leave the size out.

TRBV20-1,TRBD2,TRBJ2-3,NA,CSLAGGRRTSTDTQYF,TGCAGCCTGGCGGGGGGGCGGCGTACTAGCACAGATACGCAGTATTTT
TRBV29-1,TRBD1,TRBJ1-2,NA,CSAGQATTF,TGCAGCGCCGGACAGGCCACCACCTTC
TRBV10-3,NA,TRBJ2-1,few,CAIRSSENEQFF,TGTGCCATCAGGTCATCCGAAAATGAGCAGTTCTTC
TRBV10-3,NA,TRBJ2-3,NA,CALSESTQRRTQYF,TGTGCCCTCAGTGAGTCGACTCAGCGGCGGACGCAGTATTTT
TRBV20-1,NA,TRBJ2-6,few,CSASGTYSSGADVLTF,TGCAGTGCTTCCGGGACCTACTCCTCTGGGGCCGACGTCCTGACTTTC
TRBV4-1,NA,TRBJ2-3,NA,CASSQVGAPPDTQYF,TGCGCCAGCAGCCAAGTGGGGGCCCCCCCAGATACGCAGTATTTT
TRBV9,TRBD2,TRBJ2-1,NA,CASSATAGSYNEQFF,TGTGCCAGCAGCGCTACAGCGGGGAGTTACAATGAGCAGTTCTTC
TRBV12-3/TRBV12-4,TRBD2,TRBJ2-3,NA,CASSFVGGGQYF,TGTGCCAGCAGTTTTGTCGGGGGGGGGCAGTATTTT
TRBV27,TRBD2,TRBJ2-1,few,CASSLSYLAGGGHEQFF,TGTGCCAGCAGTTTATCCTATCTAGCGGGAGGGGGGCATGAGCAGTTCTTC
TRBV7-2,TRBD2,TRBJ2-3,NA,CASSISGRGTDTQYF,TGTGCCAGCAGCATTAGCGGGAGGGGCACAGATACGCAGTATTTT
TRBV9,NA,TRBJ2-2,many,CASSVNTGELFF,TGTGCCAGCAGCGTGAACACCGGGGAGCTGTTTTTT